This T cell receptor beta chain was sequenced in a study of a mutant IDH1 vaccine in newly diagnosed glioma. Study-wide context: Beforehand, treatment had been radiotherapy, temozolomide, or both; the majority received both.

Whole-study results and caveats: The study observed vaccine-induced immune responses in 85% to 95% of patients.

Repertoires were generated with immunoSEQ multiplex PCR, while TCRdb's copy carries only in-frame clones and drops some. This sample has tens of thousands of clones; about 83% occur once, and the top ten carry approximately 7%. Germline V gives CDR1 SGHTA, CDR2 FQGNSA. The CDR3 spans 14 residues. With 1 base removed from V and 7 bases from J, the gap between germline ends came to 13 bases. Time point meaning: baseline, week 1 (first vaccination visit). Described treatment: pre-vaccination baseline after standard-of-care therapy. Donors harbored newly found WHO grade 3 or 4 IDH1-mutant, ATRX-lost astrocytomas. With regard to this clone: The antigen is not known.

The source was PBMCs, collected from a glioma patient treated with radiotherapy, temozolomide or both. The clonotype comes from a woman in her forties or fifties with glioma. This chain connects TRBV7-2 to TRBJ1-2, with D maybe TRBD1 (6 bases). CDR3 sequence reads: CASSLGTGTGGYTF. The CDR3 DNA reads TGTGCCAGCAGCTTAGGAACAGGGACTGGTGGCTACACCTTC.